These T cell receptor beta chains were read from a single sample in a study of OX40 agonist ivuxolimab in advanced cancers. Profiling relied on immunoSEQ multiplex PCR, and the TCRdb table lists in-frame clones only, not all of them. The table has approximately 47,000 clones, about 87% seen once. This specimen was CD4+ or CD8+ T cells sorted from blood, taken in a trial of the OX40 agonist ivuxolimab. The receptor source for this set is an adult with an advanced solid tumor such as melanoma, head and neck, liver or kidney cancer. Both conserved end residues are part of each CDR3. A D gene is named only where the DNA matches it firmly. The size of a clone is reported for some rows only, either as once, few or many, or as a class for expanded clones.

CDR3nt	CDR3aa	d_gene	j_gene	v_gene	len	abundance
TGCGCCAGCAGCCAAAGACTGGCCGCGGGCACCGGGGAGCTGTTTTTT	CASSQRLAAGTGELFF	NA	TRBJ2-2	TRBV4-1	16	NA
TGTGCCTTCTTCACAGACAGGGTGTTTTGCAATCAGCCCCAGCATTTT	CAFFTDRVFCNQPQHF	NA	TRBJ1-5	TRBV21-1	16	NA
TGTGCCAGCAGTTACAACTCGGGGAGGGCTAACTATGGCTACACCTTC	CASSYNSGRANYGYTF	NA	TRBJ1-2	TRBV6-5	16	NA
TGTGCCAGTAGTACGGACAGGACGAATCAGCCCCAGCATTTT	CASSTDRTNQPQHF	TRBD1	TRBJ1-5	TRBV19	14	NA
TGTGCCAGCAGCTCCGGGACTAGCGGCACAGATACGCAGTATTTT	CASSSGTSGTDTQYF	TRBD2	TRBJ2-3	TRBV5-8	15	NA
TGTGCCAGCACGACAGGACAGCCGAATTCACCCCTCCACTTT	CASTTGQPNSPLHF	NA	TRBJ1-6	TRBV5-6	14	NA
TGTGCCAGCAGTAAAAGGGCGCGGGAAAACACTGAAGCTTTCTTT	CASSKRARENTEAFF	NA	TRBJ1-1	TRBV6-5	15	NA
TGTGCCAGCTCACCGAAGGTCACAGGAGTCAAGAATGAAGCTTTCTTT	CASSPKVTGVKNEAFF	NA	TRBJ1-1	TRBV18	16	NA
TGTGCCACCAGCAGAGACCTCTCTGGAAACACCATATATTTT	CATSRDLSGNTIYF	NA	TRBJ1-3	TRBV15	14	NA
TGTGCCAGCAGCTTCCAGGGGCGGGGCACTGAAGCTTTCTTT	CASSFQGRGTEAFF	NA	TRBJ1-1	TRBV7-2	14	NA
TGTGCCAGCAGCGTAGCAGTTGGGGGAACTGAAGCTTTCTTT	CASSVAVGGTEAFF	NA	TRBJ1-1	TRBV9	14	few
TGTGCCAGCAGCGAGAGGAGCTCCTACAATGAGCAGTTCTTC	CASSERSSYNEQFF	NA	TRBJ2-1	TRBV7-9	14	NA
TGTGCCAGCAGTTACGGGGGACAGAGGAGCTACGAGCAGTACTTC	CASSYGGQRSYEQYF	TRBD1	TRBJ2-7	TRBV6-5	15	NA
TGTGCCAGCAGTTACTCGATAGCGGGGGGATTCTACGAGCAGTACTTC	CASSYSIAGGFYEQYF	TRBD2	TRBJ2-7	TRBV6-5	16	NA
TGTGCCAGCAGCACAACCCCGGGACCCTACGAGCAGTACTTC	CASSTTPGPYEQYF	NA	TRBJ2-7	TRBV7-2	14	NA
TGTGCCAGTATGGAACAGAACACCGGGGAGCTGTTTTTT	CASMEQNTGELFF	NA	TRBJ2-2	TRBV19	13	NA
TGTGCCAGCAGTGAATCTTACAGGGGAAATGAGCAGTTCTTC	CASSESYRGNEQFF	TRBD1	TRBJ2-1	TRBV6-1	14	NA
TGTGCCAGTAGTGACAGGAGCGTCGTGTATGGCTACACCTTC	CASSDRSVVYGYTF	NA	TRBJ1-2	TRBV19	14	few
TGTGCCAGCAGCCCCCGGCACGACAATCAGCCCCAGCATTTT	CASSPRHDNQPQHF	NA	TRBJ1-5	TRBV7-8	14	NA
TGCGCCAGCAGCCAAGCGGGTAGGCAGGAGCCCGGAAACATTCAGTACTTC	CASSQAGRQEPGNIQYF	NA	TRBJ2-4	TRBV4-1	17	NA
TGTGCCAGCAGCTCGGACTCGATCAGCACAGATACGCAGTATTTT	CASSSDSISTDTQYF	NA	TRBJ2-3	TRBV5-4	15	few
TGTGCCAGCAGCCCAACAGGGTCTTACACTGAAGCTTTCTTT	CASSPTGSYTEAFF	NA	TRBJ1-1	TRBV7-2	14	few
TGTGCCAGCAGTGAAAGCAATCAGCCCCAGCATTTT	CASSESNQPQHF	NA	TRBJ1-5	TRBV28	12	few
TGTGCCAGCAGTCCCCCCGGGACAGTGAACACCGGGGAGCTGTTTTTT	CASSPPGTVNTGELFF	TRBD1	TRBJ2-2	TRBV25-1	16	NA
TGTGCCAGTAGTATAGATCCGGCCTATGGCTACACCTTC	CASSIDPAYGYTF	NA	TRBJ1-2	TRBV19	13	NA
TGTGCCAGCAGTCCGAACCAGGGGGCAGGATCCAATCAGCCCCAGCATTTT	CASSPNQGAGSNQPQHF	TRBD1	TRBJ1-5	TRBV5-5	17	few
TGTGCCAGCAGCTTGGCCGGGACAGGGGGAAACACCATATATTTT	CASSLAGTGGNTIYF	TRBD1	TRBJ1-3	TRBV5-6	15	NA
TGTGCCTGGAAGGACGGGGTCACCGGGGAGCTGTTTTTT	CAWKDGVTGELFF	NA	TRBJ2-2	TRBV30	13	NA
TGTGCCAGCAGCCAACCCGGGACTAGCGACGAGCAGTACTTC	CASSQPGTSDEQYF	TRBD2	TRBJ2-7	TRBV4-2	14	NA
TGTGCCAGCTCACAGGTCTGGGATCAGCCCCAGCATTTT	CASSQVWDQPQHF	NA	TRBJ1-5	TRBV18	13	once
TGTGCCAGCTCACCACCAGGGAGGTCTAGCGGGGTGGAAGAGACCCAGTACTTC	CASSPPGRSSGVEETQYF	TRBD2	TRBJ2-5	TRBV18	18	NA
TGCGCCAGCAGCTTGTCCGGGACTAGAGTCTATGGTGAGCAGTTCTTC	CASSLSGTRVYGEQFF	TRBD2	TRBJ2-1	TRBV5-1	16	NA
TGTGCCATCAGTGAGTTAGCGGGAAAAAGTGGCTACGAGCAGTACTTC	CAISELAGKSGYEQYF	TRBD2	TRBJ2-7	TRBV10-3	16	NA
TGCGCCAGCAGCCCTGGACATGAAACCGGGGAGCTGTTTTTT	CASSPGHETGELFF	NA	TRBJ2-2	TRBV5-1	14	NA
TGTGCCAGTAGTCCAGGGGGTGGAGAGACCCAGTACTTC	CASSPGGGETQYF	TRBD1	TRBJ2-5	TRBV19	13	NA
TGCAGCGTTGAAACCCGGGAGCGCCCCAGCTCCTACGAGCAGTACTTC	CSVETRERPSSYEQYF	NA	TRBJ2-7	TRBV29-1	16	NA
TGTGCCACCGCACGGACGGATAGCAATCAGCCCCAGCATTTT	CATARTDSNQPQHF	NA	TRBJ1-5	TRBV19	14	NA
TGTGCCAGCAGCACGTCGGACTGGCCGGGCGATGAGCAGTTCTTC	CASSTSDWPGDEQFF	NA	TRBJ2-1	TRBV7-9	15	NA
TGCAGCGCTGGTGGACGGGACAGGGTGGGGAACACTGAAGCTTTCTTT	CSAGGRDRVGNTEAFF	TRBD1	TRBJ1-1	TRBV29-1	16	once
TGTGCTAGTGGTTTGGCTATATCGGGACTAGCGGACCAAGAGACCCAGTACTTC	CASGLAISGLADQETQYF	TRBD2	TRBJ2-5	TRBV12-5	18	NA
TGCGCCAGCAGCTTCGACAGGGGGCGCGGGACTGAAGCTTTCTTT	CASSFDRGRGTEAFF	TRBD1	TRBJ1-1	TRBV5-1	15	NA
TGTGCCAGCAGCTTAGCTAGGGCTCGCGACACTGAAGCTTTCTTT	CASSLARARDTEAFF	NA	TRBJ1-1	TRBV7-6	15	NA
TGTGCCAGCAGTTTGGTAGGCGGAAGGGGAGAGACCCAGTACTTC	CASSLVGGRGETQYF	NA	TRBJ2-5	TRBV27	15	NA